This TCR beta chain came from a study of blood T cell repertoires in COVID-19. At the level of the study: Italy, Spain and the United States were the sources of the convalescent and acute COVID-19 samples. In each case, the material was cDNA or gDNA derived from T cells, B-cell-depleted T cells, or PBMCs.

This clone was seen a single time. The CDR3 has 14 residues. The V gene end was trimmed by 2 bases and the J gene end by 4 bases; junction bases not matched to a gene: 3. The germline V gene has CDR1 SGHRS and CDR2 YFSETQ. Authors' methods: Reference gene primers were amplified, and this amplification served to estimate nucleated cell counts. Sequencing was performed with immunoSEQ multiplex PCR; in TCRdb, only in-frame clones are kept and a portion is missing. The V and J calls and clone size are taken from that table; D and trimming were inferred from the DNA. The table records roughly 62,000 clones, less than 85% of them present only once.

V usage is TRBV5-1 and J usage is TRBJ1-1, with TRBD1 identical over 9 bases. Material for sequencing was peripheral blood. This clonotype originated in a man aged 55-75 years with acute or convalescent COVID-19. CDR3 nucleotides: TGCGCCAGCAGCTTTCGACAGGGGGGCACTGAAGCTTTCTTT. It yields the protein CASSFRQGGTEAFF.